Listed below are T cell receptor beta chains from one sample, sequenced in a study of control samples from healthy donors and cancer patients. Profiled with immunoSEQ multiplex PCR; TCRdb holds only in-frame clones, not every one. The sample lists about 120,000 clones; roughly 92% were seen once. The sample was blood. These receptors all stem from a man between 18 and 35 years old in good health. The CDR3 runs from the conserved cysteine through the conserved F or W. A D gene is named only where the DNA matches it firmly. Part of the rows lack a size; the others show once, few, many or a class for expanded clones.

>TRBJ1-6|NA|NA|TRBV6-6
TGTGCCAGCAGTTACTCTCCGGGGGGGGTTTCACCCCTCCACTTT
CASSYSPGGVSPLHF
>TRBJ2-3|NA|once|TRBV5-1
TGCGCCAGCAGCTGGCAGGGTTACACAGATACGCAGTATTTT
CASSWQGYTDTQYF
>TRBJ2-1|NA|NA|TRBV28
TGTGCCAGCAGTCCGCCGGCACAGGGTTTTCATGAGCAGTTCTTC
CASSPPAQGFHEQFF
>TRBJ1-1|NA|NA|TRBV12-5
TGTGCTAGTGGTTTCCCAGCTTTCTTT
CASGFPAFF
>TRBJ1-2|NA|few|TRBV18
TGTGCCAGCTCACCACTGGCTCTTAACTATGGCTACACCTTC
CASSPLALNYGYTF
>TRBJ1-5|TRBD1|NA|TRBV19
TGTGCCAGTAGTTCAGGGGGGAGGGGGCCCCAGCATTTT
CASSSGGRGPQHF
>TRBJ2-3|NA|NA|TRBV5-1
TGCGCCAGCAGCCAAGGACAGACCTCGTTCACAGATACGCAGTATTTT
CASSQGQTSFTDTQYF
>TRBJ1-5|NA|NA|TRBV7-9
TGTGCCAGCAGCTCAGGGGTCGCGGATCAGCCCCAGCATTTT
CASSSGVADQPQHF
>TRBJ2-1|NA|NA|TRBV7-9
TGTGCCAGCAGCTTCGCGCGTGGTGGCAGGGGTAGGGTTGAGCAGTTCTTC
CASSFARGGRGRVEQFF
>TRBJ1-2|NA|few|TRBV30
TGTGCCTGGACCCCCCGTCTGAGGCGTGGTGGCTACACCTTC
CAWTPRLRRGGYTF
>TRBJ2-1|TRBD2|NA|TRBV2
TGTGCCAGCAGAGGCCCTAGCGGGGTATACAATGAGCAGTTCTTC
CASRGPSGVYNEQFF
>TRBJ2-4|TRBD1|NA|TRBV7-9
TGTGCCAGCAGCTTGCCCACAGGGGGCTCCAAAAACATTCAGTACTTC
CASSLPTGGSKNIQYF
>TRBJ2-6|NA|NA|TRBV6-6
TGTGCCAGGGATGCCCTAGGGGGGCGGGGGGCCAACGTCCTGACTTTC
CARDALGGRGANVLTF
>TRBJ2-7|TRBD2|NA|TRBV29-1
TGCAGCGTGCAAGGCAGGGAGGGAGAGCAGTACTTC
CSVQGREGEQYF
>TRBJ1-5|TRBD1|NA|TRBV19
TGTGCCAGTAGTATATGGACAGGGGGACAGGTTCAGCCCCAGCATTTT
CASSIWTGGQVQPQHF
>TRBJ1-1|NA|NA|TRBV14
TGTGCCAGCAGCTTGATCATGAACACTGAAGCTTTCTTT
CASSLIMNTEAFF
>TRBJ2-3|TRBD2|NA|TRBV4-1
TGCGCCAGCAGCGTAATAGCGGGGGGGCCAGGCACAGATACGCAGTATTTT
CASSVIAGGPGTDTQYF
>TRBJ1-6|NA|NA|TRBV2
TGTGCCAGCATCGGTAACTCCTATAATTCACCCCTCCACTTT
CASIGNSYNSPLHF
>TRBJ2-5|TRBD1|NA|TRBV3-1/TRBV3-2
TGTGCCAGCAGCCAAGTTACAGGGGGTCGCGGAGAGACCCAGTACTTC
CASSQVTGGRGETQYF
>TRBJ2-7|NA|NA|TRBV7-9
TGTGCCAGCAGCTTATTTTTTAGGGACTCCTACGAGCAGTACTTC
CASSLFFRDSYEQYF
>TRBJ2-1|NA|NA|TRBV13
TGTGCCAGCAGCCCCTACAATGAGCAGTTCTTC
CASSPYNEQFF
>TRBJ2-1|NA|NA|TRBV30
TGTGCCTGGAGGCGGGCAGGAATCTACAATGAGCAGTTCTTC
CAWRRAGIYNEQFF
>TRBJ2-2|NA|NA|TRBV5-1
TGCGCCAGCAGCTTGGGACCAGCGGAGAACACCGGGGAGCTGTTTTTT
CASSLGPAENTGELFF
>TRBJ2-5|NA|NA|TRBV6-2/TRBV6-3
TGTGCCAGCAGTTACTCGGGAGAGACCCAGTACTTC
CASSYSGETQYF
>TRBJ2-5|TRBD2|NA|TRBV7-9
TGTGCCAGCAGCTTAGCTAGAGGACTAGCGGTCCAAGAGACCCAGTACTTC
CASSLARGLAVQETQYF
>TRBJ2-5|NA|few|TRBV2
TGTGCCAGCAGTTCTTACCGGGACCCGATCCAAGAGACCCAGTACTTC
CASSSYRDPIQETQYF
>TRBJ2-7|NA|NA|TRBV7-9
TGTGCCAGCAGCCCACGACGGGAGTTTACCTACGAGCAGTACTTC
CASSPRREFTYEQYF
>TRBJ2-1|TRBD1|NA|TRBV18
TGTGCCAGCTCACCCCGGACAGGGGCCGATGAGCAGTTCTTC
CASSPRTGADEQFF
>TRBJ2-2|NA|NA|TRBV6-5
TGTGCCAGCGCTCAGGGACTTAACACCGGGGAGCTGTTTTTT
CASAQGLNTGELFF
>TRBJ2-5|TRBD2|NA|TRBV9
TGTGCCAGCAGCGCCGGGACTAGCGGGTTCCAAGAGACCCAGTACTTC
CASSAGTSGFQETQYF
>TRBJ1-6|NA|NA|TRBV7-2
TGTGCCAGCAGCTTAGAAGGATGGGGGGCGTCTTCACCCCTCCACTTT
CASSLEGWGASSPLHF
>TRBJ2-1|NA|NA|TRBV24-1
TGTGCCACCAGTGATTTTAATTCTGGGAATGAGCAGTTCTTC
CATSDFNSGNEQFF
>TRBJ1-4|NA|once|TRBV5-4
TGTGCCAGCAGCCTACGAGGGGGGCCGGATAATGAAAAACTGTTTTTT
CASSLRGGPDNEKLFF
>TRBJ2-3|NA|NA|TRBV6-4
TGTGCCAGCAGTGATCGCACAGATACGCAGTATTTT
CASSDRTDTQYF
>TRBJ1-5|NA|NA|TRBV4-1
TGCGCCAGCAGCCAAGTAGCCCCCAGGGGCCATCAGCCCCAGCATTTT
CASSQVAPRGHQPQHF